This passage covers 30 T cell receptor beta chains from one sample sequenced in a study of cytomegalovirus exposure and HLA in healthy donors (dated by TCRdb to 2016 to 2017). The protocol used for the library was the immunoSEQ multiplex PCR assay. For the multiplex PCR, a mixture combining 60 forward primers for TCR Vbeta segments and 13 reverse primers for TCR Jbeta segments was used. The clones in this table, taken by TCRdb from immuneACCESS, are in-frame only. Not every clone is retained; where verified, under half of the shortfall comes from an unresolved V gene, and the cause of the rest is unknown. The sample table holds over 100,000 clones. Of the sample, 1.6% falls within the top ten clones. Specimen: PBMCs. These receptors were obtained from a woman in her 40s in good health and CMV-seropositive.

The chain joins TRBV7-2 to TRBJ2-1; 14 bases align to TRBD2. CDR1 and CDR2 from the germline V gene are SGHTA and FQGNSA. V lost 2 bases and J lost 6; bases outside the gene matches: 6. CDR3 size: 17 residues. Here the CDR3 reads CASSLFGTSGSGNEQFF. The CDR3, as DNA: TGTGCCAGCAGCTTATTCGGGACTAGCGGGAGCGGCAATGAGCAGTTCTTC.

The rearrangement joins TRBV7-2 to TRBJ2-6, with TRBD1 matching 8 bases. CDR1 SGHTA and CDR2 FQGNSA come from the germline V gene. Losses at the gene ends were 5 bases for V and 2 bases for J; bases not matched to a gene: 5. The CDR3 contains 16 residues. The chain's CDR3 is CASSPTGDPGANVLTF. CDR3 nucleotide sequence: TGTGCCAGCAGCCCGACAGGGGACCCTGGGGCCAACGTCCTGACTTTC.

V usage is TRBV9 and J usage is TRBJ2-2, with D possibly being TRBD2 (6 bases). Per germline, CDR1 SGDLS and CDR2 YYNGEE. The ends were cut back, 4 bases at V and 0 bases at J, with 16 bases in the middle. The CDR3 covers 17 residues. The CDR3 protein is CASSPLTGTANTGELFF. In nucleotides, the CDR3 is TGTGCCAGCAGCCCGCTCACCGGGACTGCGAACACCGGGGAGCTGTTTTTT.

The chain has TRBV7-8 and TRBJ2-7, with 7 bases that match TRBD1. Germline-derived CDR1 and CDR2 are SGHVS and FQNEAQ. V dropped 0 bases and J dropped 7; count of bases not matched to a gene: 6. The CDR3 spans 14 residues. CDR3 sequence (DNA): TGTGCCAGCAGCTTAGCAGGGGGCGCTGGTGAGCAGTACTTC. It is translated as CASSLAGGAGEQYF.

V usage is TRBV30 and J usage is TRBJ2-3; 10 bases agree with TRBD1. This CDR3 comprises 15 residues. The germline gives CDR1 GTSNPN, CDR2 SVGIG (reference sequence). J gave up 2 bases and V 3 bases, and 5 bases lay outside the gene matches. The CDR3 loop reads CAWRGQGTSTDTQYF. In nucleotides, the CDR3 is TGTGCCTGGAGGGGACAGGGGACCTCCACAGATACGCAGTATTTT. Looking up the rest from reference TRBV30 and TRBJ2-3 gives the full variable domain: SQTIHQWPATLVQPVGSPLSLECTVEGTSNPNLYWYRQAAGRGLQLLFYSVGIGQISSEVPQNLSASRPQDRQFILSSKKLLLSDSGFYLCAWRGQGTSTDTQYFGPGTRLTVL.

The V gene is TRBV7-9, the J gene TRBJ1-2, with TRBD1 identical over 8 bases. The CDR3 consists of 15 residues. V was clipped by 5 bases and J by 0 bases; unmatched bases: 5. Germline V gives CDR1 SEHNR, CDR2 FQNEAQ (reference sequence). Here the CDR3 DNA reads TGTGCCAGCAGCCCGGCGGACAGGGCTAACTATGGCTACACCTTC. Residues: CASSPADRANYGYTF.

Regarding this clone: This CDR3 is also generated by other DNA sequences in the sample. This chain uses TRBV2 with TRBJ1-4; tentatively, D is TRBD1 (6 bases). V shed 6 bases and J shed 4 bases, with 6 bases lying between them. The CDR3 sequence is 12 residues long. The V gene's germline CDR1 is SNHLY and CDR2 FYNNEI. CDR3 residues: CASRQGNEKLFF. DNA of the CDR3: TGTGCCAGCAGACAGGGTAATGAAAAACTGTTTTTT.

The CDR3 reads CASSFPRRLVGNEQFF. CDR3 in DNA: TGTGCCAGCAGCTTCCCCCGGAGGCTAGTTGGCAATGAGCAGTTCTTC. The chain employs TRBV7-2 and TRBJ2-1; D may be TRBD2 (5 bases). The CDR3 length is 16 residues. V lost 3 bases, J lost 6 bases, and 18 bases lay in between. Germline V gene sequence: CDR1 SGHTA, CDR2 FQGNSA.

The chain employs TRBV29-1 and TRBJ1-1, with D possibly matching TRBD1 (5 bases). Per germline, CDR1 SQVTM and CDR2 ANQGSEA. The CDR3 covers 14 residues. Trimming cost V 7 bases and J 2 bases, with 17 bases left between them. The CDR3 loop is CSGYYRLSNTEAFF. CDR3 nucleotide sequence: TGCAGCGGTTATTACAGGCTATCTAACACTGAAGCTTTCTTT. The whole variable domain, remainder taken from reference TRBV29-1 and TRBJ1-1, is SAVISQKPSRDICQRGTSLTIQCQVDSQVTMMFWYRQQPGQSLTLIATANQGSEATYESGFVIDKFPISRPNLTFSTLTVSNMSPEDSSIYLCSGYYRLSNTEAFFGQGTRLTVV.

This chain connects TRBV7-9 to TRBJ2-2; maybe TRBD1 (5 bases). The CDR3 covers 16 residues. V was shortened by 5 bases and J by 1 base, with 14 bases between the two germline ends. CDR1 and CDR2 from the germline V gene are SEHNR and FQNEAQ (reference sequence). The CDR3 region has the DNA TGTGCCAGCAGCGCCCGCGAGGACAAGAACACCGGGGAGCTGTTTTTT. This sequence encodes CASSAREDKNTGELFF.

The chain has TRBV14 and TRBJ2-1; a possible D gene is TRBD1 (6 bases). This CDR3 has 12 amino acids. Trimming shortened V by 11 bases and J by 5 bases, and 13 bases separated the two germline ends. Germline V gene data show CDR1 as SGHDN and CDR2 as FVKESK. The CDR3 protein is CAAGRGDNEQFF. The CDR3 DNA reads as TGTGCCGCAGGCAGGGGAGACAATGAGCAGTTCTTC.

The chain carries TRBV10-2 and TRBJ2-1; 7 bases map to TRBD2. Per germline, CDR1 WSHSY and CDR2 SAAADI. V lost 7 bases, J lost 4 bases, and 13 bases stayed unmatched. This CDR3 comprises 16 residues. CDR3 bases: TGCGCCAGCAACTTACTGGCTAGCGGAACTTACAATGAGCAGTTCTTC. It yields the protein CASNLLASGTYNEQFF.

V usage is TRBV7-8 and J usage is TRBJ2-2; TRBD2 matches 13 bases. Germline V gene lookup returns CDR1 SGHVS and CDR2 FQNEAQ. The CDR3 is 17 amino acids. Germline trimming cut 8 bases from V and 6 bases from J; bases unmatched to any gene: 12. CDR3 DNA sequence: TGTGCCAGCTGGGGGACTAGCGGGAAAAGGTTGCCCGGGGAGCTGTTTTTT. Its translation: CASWGTSGKRLPGELFF. Complete variable domain (other parts from reference TRBV7-8 and TRBJ2-2): GAGVSQSPRYKVAKRGQDVALRCDPISGHVSLFWYQQALGQGPEFLTYFQNEAQLDKSGLPSDRFFAERPEGSVSTLKIQRTQQEDSAVYLCASWGTSGKRLPGELFFGEGSRLTVL.

The chain recombines TRBV2 with TRBJ1-5, with TRBD1 matching 7 bases. CDR1 is SNHLY, CDR2 FYNNEI, per germline. The V segment lost 2 bases and the J segment 4 bases; nucleotides outside the gene matches: 5. This CDR3 is 15 amino acids long. The CDR3 spells CASSELGTDNQPQHF. CDR3 sequence (DNA): TGTGCCAGCAGTGAATTAGGGACAGATAATCAGCCCCAGCATTTT.

This chain connects TRBV7-3 to TRBJ2-2; D gene unclear. The V gene lost 4 bases and the J gene lost 2 bases, with 8 bases spanning the gap. The germline CDR1 and CDR2 sequences are SGHTA and FQGTGA. This CDR3 is 14 amino acids long. This chain's CDR3 is CASSSRVNTGELFF. The CDR3 DNA is TGTGCCAGCAGCTCTCGCGTAAACACCGGGGAGCTGTTTTTT.

As to this clone: The junction differs from germline at one of its ends, possibly a read error. The chain combines TRBV7-9 with TRBJ1-2; a weak D match, TRBD1 (5 bases). The germline gives CDR1 SEHNR, CDR2 FQNEAQ (reference sequence). This CDR3 region has 14 residues. CDR3 DNA: TGTGCCCGCAGCGATCGCGGGGGAGGTGATGGCTACACCTTC. Its translation: CARSDRGGGDGYTF.

This chain connects TRBV28 to TRBJ2-5; 11 bases are a match to TRBD2. Per the germline V gene, CDR1 is MDHEN and CDR2 is SYDVKM. The junction had 14 bases not matched to a gene; V was cut back by 3 bases and J by 8 bases. The CDR3 is 17 amino acids. As DNA, the CDR3 is TGTGCCAGCAGTTTCTTCGATAGCGGGAGGGCCAGGAACACCCAGTACTTC. It specifies CASSFFDSGRARNTQYF.

The V call is TRBV7-2, the J call TRBJ1-1, with TRBD1 matching 7 bases. CDR3 length: 15 residues. With V trimmed by 5 bases and J by 3 bases, 9 bases remained unmatched. Germline values: CDR1 SGHTA, CDR2 FQGNSA. The CDR3 DNA sequence: TGTGCCAGCAGCCCTACGACAGGGCTCTACACTGAAGCTTTCTTT. Translating it yields CASSPTTGLYTEAFF.

The chain has TRBV6-5 and TRBJ1-1; D uncertain. Germline V gene lookup returns CDR1 MNHEY and CDR2 SVGAGI. V lost 5 bases and J lost 4, with 17 bases in between. This CDR3 spans 15 amino acids. The CDR3 spells CASSPLQGVSTEAFF. Written as DNA, the CDR3 is TGTGCCAGCAGTCCCCTTCAAGGAGTGAGCACTGAAGCTTTCTTT.

The rearrangement joins TRBV2 to TRBJ2-1; TRBD2 aligns across 8 bases. With 7 bases clipped from V and 8 bases from J, the junction kept 13 bases outside the gene matches. Per the germline V gene, CDR1 is SNHLY and CDR2 is FYNNEI. The CDR3 is 15 residues long. The CDR3: CASIGETSASHEQFF. CDR3 DNA: TGTGCCAGCATAGGAGAGACTAGCGCTTCACATGAGCAGTTCTTC. Together with reference TRBV2 and TRBJ2-1, the CDR3 gives the full variable domain: EPEVTQTPSHQVTQMGQEVILRCVPISNHLYFYWYRQILGQKVEFLVSFYNNEISEKSEIFDDQFSVERPDGSNFTLKIRSTKLEDSAMYFCASIGETSASHEQFFGPGTRLTVL.

The rearrangement joins TRBV5-1 to TRBJ1-1; D is undetermined. V was pared by 0 bases and J by 5 bases, with 11 bases between. The germline V gene encodes CDR1 SGHRS and CDR2 YFSETQ. The CDR3 length is 14 residues. The CDR3 nucleotides are TGCGCCAGCAGCTTGGATGGAGGAAAGACTGAAGCTTTCTTT. Translating it yields CASSLDGGKTEAFF.

The chain couples TRBV27 to TRBJ2-3; 11 bases map to TRBD2. The germline gives CDR1 MNHEY, CDR2 SMNVEV (reference sequence). There are 16 residues in the CDR3. Trimming at V came to 4 bases and at J to 3 bases, leaving 6 bases not matched to a gene. The CDR3 region is CASSSLAGAGTDTQYF. The CDR3 DNA is TGTGCCAGCAGTTCACTAGCGGGAGCCGGTACAGATACGCAGTATTTT.

The J gene is TRBJ2-7, the V gene TRBV7-3; 9 positions match TRBD1. The V gene end was trimmed by 5 bases and the J gene end by 4 bases; junction bases not matched to a gene: 9. Germline CDR1 reads SGHTA; CDR2 reads FQGTGA. The CDR3 runs to 15 residues. The CDR3 reads CASSLQGADMYEQYF. For the CDR3, the DNA is TGTGCCAGCAGCCTACAGGGGGCGGATATGTACGAGCAGTACTTC.

V is TRBV27 and J is TRBJ1-3, with D possibly matching TRBD1 (6 bases). Trimming shortened V by 6 bases and J by 1 base, and 16 bases separated the two germline ends. Per the germline V gene, CDR1 is MNHEY and CDR2 is SMNVEV (reference sequence). This CDR3 has 16 residues. CDR3 nucleotides: TGTGCCAGCAGACCTGGGGGGGGCTTGTCTGGAAACACCATATATTTT. It codes for CASRPGGGLSGNTIYF.

The chain combines TRBV28 with TRBJ2-7; D unresolved. V was clipped by 3 bases and J by 2 bases, with 14 bases between them. The germline CDR1 and CDR2 sequences are MDHEN and SYDVKM. The CDR3 totals 15 residues. As DNA, the CDR3 is TGTGCCAGCAGTTTGCCAGGCACCTTGACCTACGAGCAGTACTTC. Residues: CASSLPGTLTYEQYF.

This chain connects TRBV5-1 to TRBJ2-6, with unresolved D. Per the germline V gene, CDR1 is SGHRS and CDR2 is YFSETQ. V lost 4 bases and J 0 bases, leaving 8 bases between the germline ends. The length of the CDR3 is 15 residues. CDR3 in amino acids: CASSPLNSGANVLTF. For the CDR3, the DNA is TGCGCCAGCAGCCCACTAAACTCTGGGGCCAACGTCCTGACTTTC.

The chain has TRBV11-3 and TRBJ2-7; TRBD1 matches at 9 bases. The junction had 2 bases not matched to a gene; V was cut back by 3 bases and J by 5 bases. Germline-derived CDR1 and CDR2 are SGHNT and YENEEA. The CDR3 totals 13 residues. For the CDR3, the DNA is TGTGCCAGCAGCTTTACAGGGGGCCACGAGCAGTACTTC. It codes for CASSFTGGHEQYF.

The chain has TRBV28 and TRBJ1-1; the D gene is possibly TRBD1 (6 bases). CDR1 and CDR2 from the germline V gene are MDHEN and SYDVKM. This CDR3 comprises 16 residues. Trimming pared 7 bases from V and 4 bases from J, leaving 22 bases between. Here the CDR3 reads CASILAPQGPGTEAFF. The CDR3, as DNA: TGTGCCAGCATCTTGGCTCCACAGGGTCCGGGCACTGAAGCTTTCTTT.

The chain joins TRBV28 to TRBJ2-7; 10 bases agree with TRBD1. The CDR3 covers 14 residues. Germline values: CDR1 MDHEN, CDR2 SYDVKM. V shed 7 bases and J 5 bases; nucleotides not matched to a gene: 8. CDR3 protein: CASTWTGGPHEQYF. The CDR3 DNA follows: TGTGCCAGCACCTGGACAGGGGGTCCCCACGAGCAGTACTTC.

On this clone: This CDR3 is also generated by other DNA sequences in the sample. The chain has TRBV20-1 and TRBJ2-5, with a possible D match to TRBD1 (6 bases). Germline assignment: CDR1 DFQATT and CDR2 SNEGSKA (reference sequence). V shed 5 bases and J shed 5 bases, with 9 bases lying between them. CDR3 length: 11 amino acids. Here the CDR3 reads CSAQTGETQYF. The CDR3 DNA reads TGCAGTGCTCAAACAGGGGAGACCCAGTACTTC.